The T cell receptor beta chain under discussion was sequenced for a study of cytomegalovirus exposure and HLA in healthy donors. The PCR employed 60 Vbeta primers together with 13 Jbeta primers. The method was immunoSEQ multiplex PCR; TCRdb's version includes in-frame clones alone and lacks a portion of them. The sample shows 150,000 to 200,000 clones, roughly 70% of them seen only once. V was clipped by 7 bases and J by 6 bases, with 22 bases between them. Germline CDR1 LNHDA, CDR2 SQIVND (reference sequence). The CDR3 sequence is 15 residues long. The TCR comes from a woman aged 25 to 45 in good health and CMV-seronegative. This chain connects TRBV19 to TRBJ2-7, with D perhaps TRBD1 (5 bases). Sequencing was performed on PBMCs. CDR3 loop: CASKVRAVSPAEQYF. CDR3 sequence (DNA): TGTGCCAGTAAGGTCAGGGCAGTATCCCCTGCCGAGCAGTACTTC.